The 5 T cell receptor beta chains listed next were all sequenced from one sample in a study of T cell repertoires in aging, cancer and after chemotherapy. TCR beta rearrangements were amplified from peripheral blood genomic DNA. TRB rearrangements spanning V, D and J were amplified using mixed TRB-A/B primers. TCRdb re-derived calls from the multiplex PCR reads in MiXCR, one entry per CDR3 protein. The sample shows about 9,500 distinct CDR3 sequences, around 22% of them seen only once. The sequenced sample consisted of blood. These receptors came from a human donor in good health.

The gene calls are TRBV5-4 and TRBJ1-2; unclear D gene. The CDR3 spans 16 residues. From germline, CDR1 is SGHNT and CDR2 YYREEE (reference sequence). V dropped 0 bases and J dropped 2 bases, with 14 bases sitting between them. The CDR3 DNA reads TGTGCCAGCAGCTTGGGGGTGCCGGGCTTGAACTATGGCTACACCTTC. Its translation: CASSLGVPGLNYGYTF.

The genes are TRBV24-1 and TRBJ2-7; D ambiguous. The CDR3 length is 13 residues. Germline assignment: CDR1 KGHDR and CDR2 SFDVKD. Trimming left V 6 bases short and J 2 bases short, with 10 bases between. For the CDR3, the DNA is TGTGCCACCAGTCACCCGCCTGCCTACGAGCAGTACTTC. This encodes CATSHPPAYEQYF.

This clonotype is deemed medium-sized. V usage is TRBV29-1 and J usage is TRBJ2-1; 7 bases map to TRBD2. CDR3 length: 15 amino acids. Per the germline V gene, CDR1 is SQVTM and CDR2 is ANQGSEA. With V trimmed by 4 bases and J by 3 bases, 9 bases remained unmatched. The CDR3 protein is CSVVGGGSNYNEQFF. CDR3 DNA sequence: TGCAGCGTTGTGGGGGGGGGGTCGAACTACAATGAGCAGTTCTTC.

This clonotype ranks as medium-sized (0.01 to 0.1%). The chain carries TRBV27 and TRBJ2-7; weak D call: TRBD2 (5 bases). V gave up 1 base and J gave up 3 bases, with 10 bases separating them. Germline CDR1 MNHEY, CDR2 SMNVEV (reference sequence). CDR3 size: 14 residues. CDR3 sequence reads: CASSLLRAGYEQYF. The DNA for the CDR3 is TGTGCCAGCAGTTTATTGAGGGCTGGCTACGAGCAGTACTTC.

In its sample, this clonotype is medium-sized. J is TRBJ1-2 and V is TRBV7-2; no reliable D call. Trimming removed 2 bases at V and 2 bases at J, with 0 bases between. This CDR3 contains 11 residues. Germline CDR1 reads SGHTA; CDR2 reads FQGNSA. The CDR3 sequence is CASSLNYGYTF. CDR3 coding DNA: TGTGCCAGCAGCTTAAACTATGGCTACACCTTC.